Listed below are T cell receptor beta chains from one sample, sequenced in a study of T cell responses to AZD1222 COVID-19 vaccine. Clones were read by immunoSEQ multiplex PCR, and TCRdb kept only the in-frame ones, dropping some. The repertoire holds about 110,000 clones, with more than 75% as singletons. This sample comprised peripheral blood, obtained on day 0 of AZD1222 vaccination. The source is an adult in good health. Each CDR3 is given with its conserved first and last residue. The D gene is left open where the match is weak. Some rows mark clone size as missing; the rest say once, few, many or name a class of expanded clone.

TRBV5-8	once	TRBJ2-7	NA	TGTGCCAGCAGCTTGGAGTGGGAGCAGTACTTC	CASSLEWEQYF
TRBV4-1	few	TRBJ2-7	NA	TGCGCCAGCAGCCAAGATCTGAGTCCACCTACCAACGAGCAGTACTTC	CASSQDLSPPTNEQYF
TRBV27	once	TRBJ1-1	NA	TGTGCCAGCAGTTTGCGACAGGAACTGGGGGAAGCTTTCTTT	CASSLRQELGEAFF
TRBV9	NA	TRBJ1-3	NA	TGTGCCAGCAGCGTTAGCCCCTTGAGCATAAGCTCTGGAAACACCATATATTTT	CASSVSPLSISSGNTIYF
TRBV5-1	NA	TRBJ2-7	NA	TGCGCCAGCAGCTTGGACGGGACTGCCCAATACGAGCAGTACTTC	CASSLDGTAQYEQYF
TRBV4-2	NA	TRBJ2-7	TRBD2	TGTGCCAGCAGCCAAGAGCTTAGCGGGAAACACTACGAGCAGTACTTC	CASSQELSGKHYEQYF
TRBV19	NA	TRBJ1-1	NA	TGTGCCAGTAGATGGCAGCTGAACACTGAAGCTTTCTTT	CASRWQLNTEAFF
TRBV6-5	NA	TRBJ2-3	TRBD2	TGTGCCAGCAGTTACCTAGCGGGAGTGGGCACAGATACGCAGTATTTT	CASSYLAGVGTDTQYF
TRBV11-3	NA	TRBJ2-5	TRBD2	TGTGCCAGCAGCTCGGGACTAGCGGACACGGGTATGACCCAGTACTTC	CASSSGLADTGMTQYF
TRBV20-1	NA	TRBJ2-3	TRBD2	TGCAGTGCTAGTGATCTTCGGGGGAGGCTAGCGGGAGTACCAGATACGCAGTATTTT	CSASDLRGRLAGVPDTQYF
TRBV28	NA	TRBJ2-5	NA	TGTGCCAGCAGTTTCTCCGGGGCCCAAGAGACCCAGTACTTC	CASSFSGAQETQYF
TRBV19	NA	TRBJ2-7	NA	TGTGCCAGTAGTATCTCGTCTGCCGACTACGAGCAGTACTTC	CASSISSADYEQYF
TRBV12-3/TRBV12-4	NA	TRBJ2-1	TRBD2	TGTGCCAAGCCCGGGAGGGCCGGCACTGAGCAGTTCTTC	CAKPGRAGTEQFF
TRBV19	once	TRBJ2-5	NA	TGTGCCAGTTACTTGGGAGGCTCTCAAGAGACCCAGTACTTC	CASYLGGSQETQYF
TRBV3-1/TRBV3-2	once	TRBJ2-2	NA	TGTGCCAGCAGTCAAGATAGGCCCGTCCCAGCCGGGGAGCTGTTTTTT	CASSQDRPVPAGELFF
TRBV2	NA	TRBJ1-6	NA	TGTGCCAGCAGTTTGGATTATAATTCACCCCTCCACTTT	CASSLDYNSPLHF
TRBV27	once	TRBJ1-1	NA	TGTGCCAGCAGTTTATGGGCAGGGGTGGACACTGAAGCTTTCTTT	CASSLWAGVDTEAFF
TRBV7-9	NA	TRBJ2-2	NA	TGTGCCAGCAGCTTAGTGTGGGGCTCGGGGGAGCTGTTTTTT	CASSLVWGSGELFF
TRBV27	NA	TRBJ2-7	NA	TGTGCCAGCAGTTTAACCGACAGCAAGGGGAACGAGCAGTACTTC	CASSLTDSKGNEQYF
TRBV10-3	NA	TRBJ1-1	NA	TGTGCCATCAGTGACTCCGGACGGACGAACACTGAAGCTTTCTTT	CAISDSGRTNTEAFF
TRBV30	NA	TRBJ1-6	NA	TGTGCCTGGAGTGTGTTACAGGGCCGTAATTCACCCCTCCACTTT	CAWSVLQGRNSPLHF
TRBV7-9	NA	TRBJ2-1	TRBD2	TGTGCCAGCAGCGGGGGACTAGCGGGCGAACCGATTGAGCAGTTCTTC	CASSGGLAGEPIEQFF
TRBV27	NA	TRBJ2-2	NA	TGTGCCAGCAGTTTATGGGGGCGCACCGGGGAGCTGTTTTTT	CASSLWGRTGELFF
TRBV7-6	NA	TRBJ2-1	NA	TGTGCCAGCAGCGCCCAGAATGAGCAGTTCTTC	CASSAQNEQFF
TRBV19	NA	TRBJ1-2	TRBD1	TGTGCCAGTAGTCCGGGACAGGGTTTCGGCTACACCTTC	CASSPGQGFGYTF
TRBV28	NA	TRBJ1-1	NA	TGTGCCAGCACCTCCCCGGGGATCGAAGGAACTGAAGCTTTCTTT	CASTSPGIEGTEAFF
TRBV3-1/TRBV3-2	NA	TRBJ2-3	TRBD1	TGTGCCAGCAGCCAAGGATGGACAGGTTCAGATACGCAGTATTTT	CASSQGWTGSDTQYF
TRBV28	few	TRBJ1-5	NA	TGTGCCAGCAGTTTCCGGGGGGTGAGCAATCAGCCCCAGCATTTT	CASSFRGVSNQPQHF
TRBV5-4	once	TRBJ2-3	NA	TGTGCCAGCAGGGGCGGAGGATCCAATCCGGATACGCAGTATTTT	CASRGGGSNPDTQYF
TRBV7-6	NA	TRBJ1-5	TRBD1	TGTGCCAGCAGCCCCGGACAGGGTTTCACTCAGCCCCAGCATTTT	CASSPGQGFTQPQHF
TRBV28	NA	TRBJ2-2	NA	TGTGCCAGCAGTTTTGGCCAGGGCTGGGCCGGGGAGCTGTTTTTT	CASSFGQGWAGELFF
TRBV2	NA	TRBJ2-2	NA	TGTGCCAGCAGTGGGGAAACAGTCTTTAACACCGGGGAGCTGTTTTTT	CASSGETVFNTGELFF
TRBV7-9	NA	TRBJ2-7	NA	TGTGCCAGCAGCGAGGTCTCCTACGAGCAGTACTTC	CASSEVSYEQYF
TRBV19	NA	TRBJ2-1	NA	TGTGCCAGTAGTATGAAGGAGGTCCCCTACAATGAGCAGTTCTTC	CASSMKEVPYNEQFF
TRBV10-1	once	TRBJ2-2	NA	TGCGCCAGCTCTTCGGGGATAGGGAGAAACACCGGGGAGCTGTTTTTT	CASSSGIGRNTGELFF
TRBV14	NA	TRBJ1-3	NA	TGTGCCAGCAGCCAAGTTGCGGGAGGATCTGGAAACACCATATATTTT	CASSQVAGGSGNTIYF
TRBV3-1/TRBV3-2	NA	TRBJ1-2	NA	TGTGCCAGCAGCCGAGACTCGGGACGGAAAGTCTATGGCTACACCTTC	CASSRDSGRKVYGYTF
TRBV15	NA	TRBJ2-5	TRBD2	TGTGCCACCAGCAGAGGACTAGCGGAAGAGACCCAGTACTTC	CATSRGLAEETQYF
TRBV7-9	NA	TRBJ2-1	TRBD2	TGTGCCAGCAGCTTAGCAGGGACTAGCGGGGTCGAGCAGTTCTTC	CASSLAGTSGVEQFF
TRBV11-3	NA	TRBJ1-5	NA	TGTGCCAGCAGCTTAGGGGGGGGTCAGCCCCAGCATTTT	CASSLGGGQPQHF
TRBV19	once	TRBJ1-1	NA	TGTGCCAGTAGTGGACGGAGAAGGGAAGAAGCTTTCTTT	CASSGRRREEAFF
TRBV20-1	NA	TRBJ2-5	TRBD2	TGCAGTGCTAGTGTTGGACTAGCGCAAGAGACCCAGTACTTC	CSASVGLAQETQYF
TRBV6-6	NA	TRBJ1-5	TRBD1	TGTGCCAGCAGTTGGGACAGGGCGGCCCAGCCCCAGCATTTT	CASSWDRAAQPQHF
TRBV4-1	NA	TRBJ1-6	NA	TGCGCCAGCAGCCAAGACGTAGGGGGGAGCTCCTATAATTCACCCCTCCACTTT	CASSQDVGGSSYNSPLHF
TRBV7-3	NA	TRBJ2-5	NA	TGTGCCAGCAGCACTCATGACCAAGAGACCCAGTACTTC	CASSTHDQETQYF
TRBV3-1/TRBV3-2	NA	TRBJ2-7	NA	TGTGCCAGCAGCCAACACCCGGACTACGGCGAGCAGTACTTC	CASSQHPDYGEQYF
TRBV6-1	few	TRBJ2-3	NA	TGTGCCAGCAGTGAAGCGCGGCTAGCAAGGGCAGATACGCAGTATTTT	CASSEARLARADTQYF
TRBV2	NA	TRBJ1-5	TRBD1	TGTGCCAGCAGCTGGACAGGGGGCAATCAGCCCCAGCATTTT	CASSWTGGNQPQHF